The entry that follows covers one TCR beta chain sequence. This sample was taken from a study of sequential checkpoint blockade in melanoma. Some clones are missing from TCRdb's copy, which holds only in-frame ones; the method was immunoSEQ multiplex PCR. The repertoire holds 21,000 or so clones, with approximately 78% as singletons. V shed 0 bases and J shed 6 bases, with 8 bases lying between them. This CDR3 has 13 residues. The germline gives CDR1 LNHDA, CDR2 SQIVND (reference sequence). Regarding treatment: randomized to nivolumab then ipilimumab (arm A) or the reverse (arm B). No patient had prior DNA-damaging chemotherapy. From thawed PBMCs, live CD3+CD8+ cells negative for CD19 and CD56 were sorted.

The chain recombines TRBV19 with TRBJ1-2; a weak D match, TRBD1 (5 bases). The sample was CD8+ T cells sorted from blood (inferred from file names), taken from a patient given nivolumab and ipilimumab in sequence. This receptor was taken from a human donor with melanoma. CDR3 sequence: CASSIEGRDGYTF. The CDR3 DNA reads TGTGCCAGTAGTATAGAGGGCAGGGATGGCTACACCTTC.